Below are 21 T cell receptor beta chains sequenced from a single sample in a study of regulatory T cells in long-lasting Graves disease. Construction of the TCR beta libraries employed iRepertoire HTBI primers in conjunction with Arm-PCR of CDR3 regions. From the multiplex PCR reads, TCRdb called clonotypes with MiXCR, one entry per CDR3 protein. The sample consists of under 400,000 distinct CDR3 sequences, 16% of them appearing once. Stated time point: newly diagnosed GD, antithyroid drugs for less than 3 months. PBMC RNA was the source of the TCR library. This same sample was also part of a study on T cells in Graves' hyperthyroidism and ophthalmopathy.

The starting material was peripheral blood mononuclear cells (PBMCs), obtained at new diagnosis, from a patient treated with antithyroid drugs. The receptors come from a man between 35 and 55 years old with Graves disease.

This clonotype was seen only a few times. J is TRBJ2-7 and V is TRBV7-9; maybe TRBD2 (6 bases). This CDR3 contains 14 residues. Trimming took off 3 bases at V and 6 bases at J, with 15 bases between the two ends. Germline V gene data show CDR1 as SEHNR and CDR2 as FQNEAQ (reference sequence). The CDR3 DNA follows: TGTGCCAGCAGCTTGGTGGGGGGTGTAGGCGAGCAGTACTTC. As protein: CASSLVGGVGEQYF.

This clonotype showed up many times. The V and J genes are TRBV11-2 and TRBJ1-3, with 7 positions matching TRBD1. V trimming: 3 bases; J trimming: 0 bases; junction bases outside the gene matches: 2. The germline gives CDR1 SGHAT, CDR2 FQNNGV. The CDR3 has 15 amino acids. In DNA, the CDR3 is TGTGCCAGCAGCTTTGACAGGGTCTCTGGAAACACCATATATTTT. It encodes CASSFDRVSGNTIYF.

The chain employs TRBV9 and TRBJ1-6, with TRBD1 identical over 7 bases. Germline loops: CDR1 SGDLS, CDR2 YYNGEE. Germline trimming cut 3 bases from V and 9 bases from J; bases unmatched to any gene: 9. The CDR3 covers 15 residues. CDR3 DNA sequence: TGTGCCAGCAGCGATGGACAGGCGTCGAGTTCACCCCTCCACTTT. Protein product: CASSDGQASSSPLHF.

This clonotype was observed a handful of times. The J gene is TRBJ2-1, the V gene TRBV5-4; perhaps TRBD1 as D (5 bases). From germline, CDR1 is SGHNT and CDR2 YYREEE (reference sequence). Deletions cut 4 bases from V and 3 bases from J, with 8 bases between. CDR3 length: 13 residues. CDR3 in DNA: TGTGCCAGCAGCAAGGACAACTACAATGAGCAGTTCTTC. Its protein product is CASSKDNYNEQFF.

The chain recombines TRBV5-1 with TRBJ2-5; no reliable D call. V lost 8 bases and J lost 4, with 21 bases in between. CDR1 and CDR2 (germline): SGHRS, YFSETQ. The CDR3 is 15 amino acids. The CDR3 DNA reads as TGCGCCAGAATCGTGGTTTACCGACTGGGAGAGACCCAGTACTTC. It specifies CARIVVYRLGETQYF. Drawing the rest from reference TRBV5-1 and TRBJ2-5, the complete variable domain is KAGVTQTPRYLIKTRGQQVTLSCSPISGHRSVSWYQQTPGQGLQFLFEYFSETQRNKGNFPGRFSGRQFSNSRSEMNVSTLELGDSALYLCARIVVYRLGETQYFGPGTRLLVL.

This clonotype was seen ten or more times. The V call is TRBV6-1, the J call TRBJ1-5, with D uncertain. CDR1 is MNHNS, CDR2 SASEGT, per germline. Trimming pared 1 base from V and 0 bases from J, leaving 7 bases between. This CDR3 spans 15 amino acids. CDR3 coding DNA: TGTGCCAGCAGTGAAGTCAGCTATAGCAATCAGCCCCAGCATTTT. The encoded protein is CASSEVSYSNQPQHF.

The chain recombines TRBV6-1 with TRBJ1-1, with TRBD1 matching 8 bases. The V gene end was trimmed by 10 bases and the J gene end by 3 bases; junction bases not matched to a gene: 16. CDR1 is MNHNS and CDR2 is SASEGT in the germline V gene. The CDR3 is made up of 16 amino acids. Here the CDR3 DNA reads TGTGCCACCCATCGGTGGAGAGACAGGGGAGACACTGAAGCTTTCTTT. It translates to CATHRWRDRGDTEAFF.

This clonotype was recorded at least ten times. The V call is TRBV2, the J call TRBJ2-2; D possibly matches TRBD1 or TRBD2 (5 bases each). CDR1 SNHLY and CDR2 FYNNEI come from the germline V gene. The CDR3 sequence is 15 residues long. V lost 7 bases and J 0 bases, leaving 12 bases between the germline ends. The CDR3 sequence: CASKYGASNTGELFF. CDR3 DNA sequence: TGTGCCAGCAAGTACGGGGCTTCGAACACCGGGGAGCTGTTTTTT.

The chain recombines TRBV5-1 with TRBJ2-2; D not certain. Trimming removed 3 bases from V and 2 bases from J, with 14 bases in between. This CDR3 region has 16 residues. Germline V gene data show CDR1 as SGHRS and CDR2 as YFSETQ. CDR3 nucleotides: TGCGCCAGCAGCTCCCGACCCGGACCTAACACCGGGGAGCTGTTTTTT. As protein: CASSSRPGPNTGELFF.

The table lists this clonotype with many counts. V and J are TRBV18 and TRBJ1-1; no reliable D call. CDR1 and CDR2 (germline): KGHSH, LQKENI. This CDR3 contains 15 residues. V lost 1 base to trimming and J lost 0 bases, with 9 bases between them. In DNA form, the CDR3 reads TGTGCCAGCTCACCACGACGGGCTATGAACACTGAAGCTTTCTTT. Translating gives CASSPRRAMNTEAFF.

The rearrangement uses TRBV6-6 and TRBJ1-4, with TRBD1 matching over 7 bases. The CDR3 extends over 17 amino acids. Trimming at V came to 0 bases and at J to 6 bases, leaving 10 bases not matched to a gene. The V gene's germline CDR1 is MNHNY and CDR2 SVGAGI (reference sequence). CDR3: CASSYSATGLVHEKLFF. The CDR3 coding sequence is TGTGCCAGCAGTTACTCGGCGACAGGGTTGGTTCATGAAAAACTGTTTTTT.

The table lists this clonotype with many counts. CDR3 in amino acids: CASSQRRTETQYF. The CDR3 bases are TGTGCCAGCAGCCAACGACGAACCGAGACCCAGTACTTC. This chain uses TRBV3-1 with TRBJ2-5; D is uncertain. Germline V gives CDR1 LGHDT, CDR2 YNNKEL (reference sequence). The V end was cut by 2 bases, the J end by 5 bases, with 9 bases between. This CDR3 is 13 amino acids long.

V gene TRBV28 combines with J gene TRBJ1-5; no clear D gene. This CDR3 is built from 14 residues. V gave up 7 bases and J gave up 4 bases, with 14 bases separating them. The germline CDR1 and CDR2 sequences are MDHEN and SYDVKM. The CDR3 is CASISRFWNQPQHF. The CDR3 DNA sequence: TGTGCCAGCATCTCGAGATTTTGGAATCAGCCCCAGCATTTT.

This clonotype came up many times. At one end, the junction sequence differs from germline, possibly due to a read error. CDR3 in amino acids: CASSLGGGLTDTQYF. The CDR3 nucleotides read TGTGCCAGCAGCTTAGGGGGGGGCCTGACAGATACGCAGTATTTT. The chain uses TRBV5-1 and TRBJ2-3; possibly TRBD2 for D (7 bases). There are 15 residues in the CDR3. Looked up from germline, CDR1 is SGHRS and CDR2 is YFSETQ.

At least ten counts were recorded for this clonotype. The chain uses TRBV5-1 and TRBJ2-5, with D perhaps matching TRBD1 (6 bases). The CDR3 has 14 amino acids. Germline V gene data show CDR1 as SGHRS and CDR2 as YFSETQ. The ends were cut back, 3 bases at V and 4 bases at J, with 13 bases in the middle. This chain's CDR3 is CASSWDNRGETQYF. As DNA, the CDR3 is TGCGCCAGCAGCTGGGACAACAGAGGAGAGACCCAGTACTTC.

The chain has TRBV2 and TRBJ1-2; TRBD1 is a possible D gene (6 bases). The ends were cut back, 8 bases at V and 7 bases at J, with 14 bases in the middle. Germline values: CDR1 SNHLY, CDR2 FYNNEI. The CDR3 has 12 residues. CDR3 region: CASGRGGSGYTF. CDR3 nucleotide sequence: TGTGCCAGCGGCAGGGGCGGGTCTGGCTACACCTTC.

This clonotype was counted many times. The rearrangement links TRBV28 to TRBJ1-1, with a weak D call TRBD1 (6 bases). This CDR3 region has 15 residues. Deletions cut 3 bases from V and 3 bases from J, with 14 bases between. CDR1 and CDR2 from the germline V gene are MDHEN and SYDVKM. CDR3 coding DNA: TGTGCCAGCAGTTTTAGGTCAGGGGAATACACTGAAGCTTTCTTT. It is translated as CASSFRSGEYTEAFF.

This clonotype was counted at least ten times. The V call is TRBV5-1, the J call TRBJ2-7; D remains unclear. The CDR3 length is 14 residues. Trimming cost V 1 base and J 2 bases, with 10 bases left between them. Germline CDR1 reads SGHRS; CDR2 reads YFSETQ. CDR3 loop: CASSLMTDTYEQYF. CDR3 DNA sequence: TGCGCCAGCAGCTTGATGACGGATACCTACGAGCAGTACTTC. The complete variable domain, with remaining parts taken from reference TRBV5-1 and TRBJ2-7, reads KAGVTQTPRYLIKTRGQQVTLSCSPISGHRSVSWYQQTPGQGLQFLFEYFSETQRNKGNFPGRFSGRQFSNSRSEMNVSTLELGDSALYLCASSLMTDTYEQYFGPGTRLTVT.

At least ten counts were recorded for this clonotype. The chain's CDR3 is CASSAYTDTQYF. As DNA, the CDR3 is TGTGCCAGCAGCGCCTACACAGATACGCAGTATTTT. The V gene is TRBV7-2, the J gene TRBJ2-3; no definite D call. Trimming stripped 5 bases from V and 2 bases from J, with 5 bases between. CDR1 and CDR2 (germline): SGHTA, FQGNSA. The CDR3 runs 12 residues.

There are a few counts of this clonotype. V gene TRBV20-1 combines with J gene TRBJ2-2; D tentatively reads TRBD1 or TRBD2 (7 bases each). Trimming stripped 6 bases from V and 1 base from J, with 12 bases between. CDR3 length: 14 amino acids. Germline V gene sequence: CDR1 DFQATT, CDR2 SNEGSKA (reference sequence). The CDR3 sequence: CSAGRGGNTGELFF. The CDR3 DNA follows: TGCAGTGCGGGCAGGGGGGGGAACACCGGGGAGCTGTTTTTT.

In nucleotides, the CDR3 is TGTGCCAGCAGCTTGGGGCTAGCGGGGGTTCTGAGGTACAATGAGCAGTTCTTC. Protein sequence: CASSLGLAGVLRYNEQFF. V and J are TRBV5-4 and TRBJ2-1, with 10 bases identical to TRBD2. V lost 0 bases to trimming and J lost 4 bases; unmatched junction nucleotides: 10. Germline values: CDR1 SGHNT, CDR2 YYREEE (reference sequence). CDR3 size: 18 residues.